The 24 T cell receptor beta chains presented below share a single source sample, sequenced in a study of vaccination and CD4 T cells after COVID-19. Cultured CD4+ T-cell DNA underwent Oncomine TCR Beta short-read sequencing. TCRdb reanalysed the PCR reads using MiXCR and keeps one entry per CDR3 protein. The sample includes 3,000 or so distinct CDR3 sequences, approximately 30% seen only once; the top ten take about three fifths. The treatment was: roughly 11-day PBMC culture with coronavirus spike peptide pools or control peptides (ViraFEST assay). These CD4+ T cells came from an unexposed donor, sampled before the COVID-19 pandemic (2011-2018). These receptors' targets are unknown. Sequencing was performed on CD4+ T cells from blood, cultured in vitro. These receptors all come from a human donor in good health.

This clonotype occurred a few times. The rearrangement links TRBV20-1 to TRBJ2-2, with D possibly TRBD2 on 5 matching bases. Trimming left V 0 bases short and J 8 bases short, with 16 bases between. The CDR3 extends over 15 amino acids. Germline-derived CDR1 and CDR2 are DFQATT and SNEGSKA (reference sequence). The CDR3 loop is CSAREPGGSQGELFF. The CDR3 region has the DNA TGCAGTGCTAGAGAACCTGGTGGGAGTCAAGGGGAGCTGTTTTTT.

V usage is TRBV6-7 and J usage is TRBJ2-1, with 9 bases aligning to TRBD2. TRBV6-7 is sorted into the ORF group, with uncertain function. V was clipped by 7 bases and J by 7 bases; unmatched bases: 26. This CDR3 spans 20 amino acids. The CDR3 region has the DNA TGTGCCAGCACCATAAGGGCACTCCGGACTAGCGCCCATTTGTGGAATGAGCAGTTCTTC. Translated, it gives CASTIRALRTSAHLWNEQFF.

This chain uses TRBV2 with TRBJ1-1; TRBD1 matches 10 bases. Trimming removed 7 bases from V and 4 bases from J; junction bases left unmatched: 6. Germline CDR1 reads SNHLY; CDR2 reads FYNNEI. This CDR3 comprises 14 residues. CDR3 in DNA: TGTGCCAGCATTTGGGACAGGGGCGTCACTGAAGCTTTCTTT. Translation: CASIWDRGVTEAFF.

V is TRBV6-1 and J is TRBJ2-7, with 8 bases that match TRBD1. J lost 3 bases, V lost 7 bases, and 8 bases had no gene match. The germline CDR1 and CDR2 sequences are MNHNS and SASEGT. This CDR3 has 14 residues. The CDR3 sequence is CASTPDRENYEQYF. The CDR3 bases are TGTGCCAGCACTCCGGACAGGGAGAACTACGAGCAGTACTTC.

For this clonotype: At one boundary the junction diverges from the germline segment, which might be a read error. The V call is TRBV12-5, the J call TRBJ1-1; unclear D gene. The CDR3 runs 12 residues. CDR1 is LGHNT, CDR2 FRNRAP, per germline. CDR3 loop: CASGLENTGAFF. Written as DNA, the CDR3 is TGTGCTAGTGGTTTGGAGAACACTGGAGCTTTCTTT.

This chain connects TRBV7-6 to TRBJ1-1; D is undetermined. The CDR3 is 14 amino acids. V gave up 2 bases and J gave up 1 base, with 8 bases separating them. CDR1 SGHVS and CDR2 FNYEAQ come from the germline V gene. The CDR3 region is CASSLTDANTEAFF. The CDR3 nucleotides are TGTGCCAGCAGCTTAACGGACGCGAACACTGAAGCTTTCTTT.

This clonotype turned up a few times. The chain combines TRBV20-1 with TRBJ2-7, with TRBD2 matching over 11 bases. CDR1 and CDR2 from the germline V gene are DFQATT and SNEGSKA (reference sequence). The V and J ends lost 5 bases and 4 bases, in that order; junction bases with no gene match: 7. This CDR3 has 14 residues. CDR3 loop: CSAYGTSGTYEQYF. The CDR3 DNA reads TGCAGTGCTTACGGGACTAGCGGTACTTACGAGCAGTACTTC.

V is TRBV24-1 and J is TRBJ2-3; TRBD2 aligns across 7 bases. Trimming at V came to 4 bases and at J to 5 bases, leaving 11 bases not matched to a gene. Germline CDR1 reads KGHDR; CDR2 reads SFDVKD. The CDR3 runs 16 residues. The CDR3 nucleotides are TGTGCCACCAGTGAAGGGTCGGCGGGGGTTGAAGATACGCAGTATTTT. It specifies CATSEGSAGVEDTQYF.

In its sample, this clonotype was seen a few times. The chain has TRBV19 and TRBJ1-2; 7 nucleotides align to TRBD1. The CDR3 contains 15 residues. With V trimmed by 3 bases and J by 3 bases, 7 bases remained unmatched. Germline CDR1 reads LNHDA; CDR2 reads SQIVND (reference sequence). DNA of the CDR3: TGTGCCAGTAGTATGGGTCAGGGGGATTACTATGGCTACACCTTC. Translating gives CASSMGQGDYYGYTF.

By sample fraction, this clonotype is medium-sized. The chain is built from TRBV15 and TRBJ1-2, with D unclear. Germline lookup yields CDR1 LNHNV and CDR2 YYDKDF (reference sequence). The CDR3 loop spans 15 amino acids. V shed 0 bases and J shed 4 bases, with 12 bases lying between them. The CDR3 DNA reads TGTGCCACCAGCAGAGATTCGGAAGTCTTCTATGGCTACACCTTC. This encodes CATSRDSEVFYGYTF.

This clonotype has more than one count but fewer than ten. This chain joins TRBV2 and TRBJ1-1, with TRBD1 matching over 9 bases. Germline V gene lookup returns CDR1 SNHLY and CDR2 FYNNEI. The CDR3 spans 14 residues. V was clipped by 3 bases and J by 6 bases; unmatched bases: 5. In DNA, the CDR3 is TGTGCCAGCAGTGAGGACAGGGGAGGGTCTGAAGCTTTCTTT. Its translation: CASSEDRGGSEAFF.

V is TRBV7-9 and J is TRBJ1-1, with TRBD1 matching over 8 bases. CDR1 SEHNR and CDR2 FQNEAQ come from the germline V gene (reference sequence). Trimming cost V 5 bases and J 0 bases; bases outside gene matches: 11. The CDR3 consists of 17 residues. DNA of the CDR3: TGTGCCAGCAGCCCCCTTTGGACAGGGTTGGTGAACACTGAAGCTTTCTTT. The encoded protein is CASSPLWTGLVNTEAFF.

The V gene is TRBV20-1, the J gene TRBJ2-5, with D perhaps TRBD2 (7 bases). Looked up from germline, CDR1 is DFQATT and CDR2 is SNEGSKA (reference sequence). The CDR3 consists of 15 residues. The V and J ends lost 1 base and 5 bases respectively, with 17 bases between them. CDR3 in amino acids: CSARGIGGGAETQYF. CDR3 coding DNA: TGCAGTGCTAGAGGGATAGGGGGGGGCGCGGAGACCCAGTACTTC.

The chain couples TRBV20-1 to TRBJ2-7, with D tentatively TRBD2 (5 bases). The germline V and J ends were trimmed by 6 bases and 1 base, with 16 bases remaining between them. Germline V lookup: CDR1 DFQATT, CDR2 SNEGSKA (reference sequence). The CDR3 contains 14 residues. The CDR3 sequence: CSARSPGGSYEQYF. The CDR3 DNA reads TGCAGTGCCCGAAGCCCCGGAGGTTCCTACGAGCAGTACTTC.

The chain combines TRBV4-3 with TRBJ1-2; possibly TRBD1 for D (5 bases). This CDR3 is 15 amino acids long. The V gene's germline CDR1 is LGHNA and CDR2 YSLEER. V shed 4 bases and J shed 6 bases, with 18 bases lying between them. CDR3: CASSPSLPREDGYTF. As DNA, the CDR3 is TGCGCCAGCAGCCCATCCCTCCCCAGGGAGGATGGCTACACCTTC.

This clonotype has more than one count but fewer than ten. V gene TRBV10-3 combines with J gene TRBJ1-2; D is uncertain. Trimming shortened V by 5 bases and J by 1 base, and 11 bases separated the two germline ends. This CDR3 spans 14 amino acids. The germline V gene encodes CDR1 ENHRY and CDR2 SYGVKD. This CDR3 is CAISLGGDNYGYTF. CDR3 DNA: TGTGCCATCAGTTTGGGCGGGGATAACTATGGCTACACCTTC.

V is TRBV19 and J is TRBJ2-7; possible D gene TRBD1, 5 bases. V gave up 1 base and J gave up 6 bases, with 13 bases separating them. CDR3 length: 14 residues. Germline CDR1 reads LNHDA; CDR2 reads SQIVND (reference sequence). CDR3 sequence (DNA): TGTGCCAGTAGTATAGGCACTCAGGGCTCCGAGCAGTACTTC. Its translation is CASSIGTQGSEQYF.

This clonotype was observed a handful of times. The rearrangement links TRBV7-6 to TRBJ2-7; the D gene is possibly TRBD2 (6 bases). Germline values: CDR1 SGHVS, CDR2 FNYEAQ. V gave up 5 bases and J gave up 0 bases, with 17 bases separating them. The CDR3 is 16 amino acids. CDR3 in DNA: TGTGCCAGCAGCCCCCAAACGGGACTCACCTCCTACGAGCAGTACTTC. This sequence encodes CASSPQTGLTSYEQYF.

The gene calls are TRBV2 and TRBJ2-1, with 12 bases aligning to TRBD2. Germline V gene lookup returns CDR1 SNHLY and CDR2 FYNNEI. V lost 4 bases and J lost 8; bases outside the gene matches: 9. This CDR3 has 16 amino acids. CDR3: CASSGSSGGAFDEQFF. The CDR3, as DNA: TGTGCCAGCAGTGGTTCTAGCGGGGGGGCTTTCGATGAGCAGTTCTTC.

This clonotype was seen only a few times. This chain joins TRBV10-3 and TRBJ1-5; possible D gene TRBD1, 5 bases. CDR3 size: 18 residues. From germline, CDR1 is ENHRY and CDR2 SYGVKD. With 0 bases removed from V and 3 bases from J, the gap between germline ends came to 18 bases. CDR3 in amino acids: CAISESRVTGGNNQPQHF. In DNA, the CDR3 is TGTGCCATCAGTGAGTCGAGGGTGACGGGGGGAAACAATCAGCCCCAGCATTTT.

This clonotype was seen a handful of times. The chain is built from TRBV6-1 and TRBJ2-1; D is ambiguous. This CDR3 comprises 14 residues. CDR1 MNHNS and CDR2 SASEGT come from the germline V gene. Trimming pared 2 bases from V and 1 base from J, leaving 6 bases between. The CDR3 DNA reads as TGTGCCAGCAGTGAACTCCCATCCTACAATGAGCAGTTCTTC. Translated, it gives CASSELPSYNEQFF.

Only a few counts were recorded for this clonotype. The gene calls are TRBV20-1 and TRBJ1-5; TRBD1 matches 8 bases. This CDR3 region has 16 residues. From germline, CDR1 is DFQATT and CDR2 SNEGSKA (reference sequence). J lost 3 bases, V lost 3 bases, and 10 bases had no gene match. DNA for the CDR3: TGCAGTGCTAGGAGAGAGGGGACAGGTTACAATCAGCCCCAGCATTTT. Translating gives CSARREGTGYNQPQHF.

The V gene is TRBV7-2, the J gene TRBJ1-1; the D is unclear. V was clipped by 3 bases and J by 2 bases, with 7 bases between them. Germline assignment: CDR1 SGHTA and CDR2 FQGNSA. The CDR3 contains 13 residues. CDR3 in amino acids: CASSLIVNTEAFF. The CDR3 nucleotides read TGTGCCAGCAGCTTGATCGTCAACACTGAAGCTTTCTTT.

The V call is TRBV28, the J call TRBJ2-5, with D perhaps TRBD1 or TRBD2 (5 bases each). The CDR3 is 14 amino acids. Trimming pared 7 bases from V and 3 bases from J, leaving 15 bases between. Germline CDR1 and CDR2: MDHEN and SYDVKM. The CDR3 spells CASTEGPREETQYF. The CDR3 DNA is TGTGCCAGCACTGAGGGGCCGAGGGAAGAGACCCAGTACTTC. The whole variable domain, filled in from reference TRBV28 and TRBJ2-5, reads DVKVTQSSRYLVKRTGEKVFLECVQDMDHENMFWYRQDPGLGLRLIYFSYDVKMKEKGDIPEGYSVSREKKERFSLILESASTNQTSMYLCASTEGPREETQYFGPGTRLLVL.